This T cell receptor (beta chain) came from a study of blood T cell repertoires in COVID-19. Study as a whole: Samples of COVID-19 (acute and convalescent) were obtained from the United States, Italy and Spain. The analysed material was cDNA or gDNA that came from T cells, B-cell-depleted T cells, or PBMCs.

The trim removed 4 bases at V and 9 bases at J, leaving 13 bases unmatched. Per the germline V gene, CDR1 is SGDLS and CDR2 is YYNGEE. The length of the CDR3 is 15 residues. Per the authors' pipeline: Reference gene primer amplification gave estimated nucleated cell counts. Repertoires were generated with immunoSEQ multiplex PCR, while TCRdb's copy carries only in-frame clones and drops some. D and trimming were read from the DNA, whereas the V and J calls and clone size are those reported in that table. This sample has approximately 200,000 clones, with 75% to 90% found just once. Sequenced: PBMCs or T cells enriched from blood (not recorded which). The TCR sequence derives from a woman younger than 35 in a cohort exposed to, infected with or recovered from COVID-19 (not recorded which). This chain joins TRBV9 and TRBJ2-1, with TRBD2 identical over 7 bases. CDR3 sequence reads: CASSLTSASGGEQFF. CDR3 in DNA: TGTGCCAGCAGCCTAACTAGCGCCTCGGGAGGTGAGCAGTTCTTC.